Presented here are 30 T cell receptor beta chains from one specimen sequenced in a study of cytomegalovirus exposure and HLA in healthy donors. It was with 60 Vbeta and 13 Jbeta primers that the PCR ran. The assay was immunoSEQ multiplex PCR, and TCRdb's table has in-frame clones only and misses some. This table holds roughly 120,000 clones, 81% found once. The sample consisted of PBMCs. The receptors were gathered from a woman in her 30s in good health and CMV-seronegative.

DNA for the CDR3: TGTGCCAGCAGCGTAGGGTCAGTGGCCTACAATGAGCAGTTCTTC. Translated, it gives CASSVGSVAYNEQFF. The chain joins TRBV9 to TRBJ2-1; no clear D. The CDR3 loop spans 15 amino acids. Trimming stripped 0 bases from V and 2 bases from J, with 9 bases between. Per germline, CDR1 SGDLS and CDR2 YYNGEE.

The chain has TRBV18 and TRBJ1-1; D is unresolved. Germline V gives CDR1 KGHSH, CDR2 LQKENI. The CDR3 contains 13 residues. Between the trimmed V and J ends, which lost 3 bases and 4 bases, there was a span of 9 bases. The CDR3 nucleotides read TGTGCCAGCTCACCTTATACGGGCACTGAAGCTTTCTTT. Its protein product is CASSPYTGTEAFF.

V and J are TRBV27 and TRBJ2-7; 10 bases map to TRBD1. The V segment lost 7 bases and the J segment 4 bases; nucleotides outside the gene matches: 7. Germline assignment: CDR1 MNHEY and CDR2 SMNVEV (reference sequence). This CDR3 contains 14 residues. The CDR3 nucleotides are TGTGCCAGCAAAACGGACAGGGGGAATTACGAGCAGTACTTC. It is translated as CASKTDRGNYEQYF.

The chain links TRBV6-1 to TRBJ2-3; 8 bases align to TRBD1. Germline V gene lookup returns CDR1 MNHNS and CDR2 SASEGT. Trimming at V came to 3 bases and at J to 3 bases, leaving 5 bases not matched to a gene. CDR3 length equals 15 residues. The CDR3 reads CASSEPGGWTDTQYF. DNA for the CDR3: TGTGCCAGCAGTGAGCCAGGGGGCTGGACAGATACGCAGTATTTT.

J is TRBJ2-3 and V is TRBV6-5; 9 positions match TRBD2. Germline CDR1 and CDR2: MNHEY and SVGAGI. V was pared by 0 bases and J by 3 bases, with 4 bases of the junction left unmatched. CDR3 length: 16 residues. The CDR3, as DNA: TGTGCCAGCAGTTACTCTGCGGGAGGGGGTACAGATACGCAGTATTTT. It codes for CASSYSAGGGTDTQYF.

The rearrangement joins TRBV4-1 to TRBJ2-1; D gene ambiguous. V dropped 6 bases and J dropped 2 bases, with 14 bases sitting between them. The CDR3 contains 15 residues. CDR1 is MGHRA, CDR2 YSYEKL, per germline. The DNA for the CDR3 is TGCGCCAGCAGGCGCCTAGGATCAGCCTACAATGAGCAGTTCTTC. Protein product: CASRRLGSAYNEQFF.

The CDR3 sequence is CASSVTAGSGNTIYF. The CDR3 DNA reads as TGTGCCAGCAGTGTAACAGCCGGCTCTGGAAACACCATATATTTT. The rearrangement links TRBV6-4 to TRBJ1-3; unclear D gene. V shed 4 bases and J shed 0 bases, with 10 bases lying between them. In germline, CDR1 is MRHNA, CDR2 SNTAGT. This CDR3 region has 15 residues.

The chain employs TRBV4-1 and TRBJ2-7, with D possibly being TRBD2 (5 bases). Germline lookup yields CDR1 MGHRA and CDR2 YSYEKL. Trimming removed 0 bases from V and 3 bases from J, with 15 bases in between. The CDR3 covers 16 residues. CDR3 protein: CASSQDSALELYEQYF. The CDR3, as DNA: TGCGCCAGCAGCCAAGATAGCGCTCTCGAACTCTACGAGCAGTACTTC.

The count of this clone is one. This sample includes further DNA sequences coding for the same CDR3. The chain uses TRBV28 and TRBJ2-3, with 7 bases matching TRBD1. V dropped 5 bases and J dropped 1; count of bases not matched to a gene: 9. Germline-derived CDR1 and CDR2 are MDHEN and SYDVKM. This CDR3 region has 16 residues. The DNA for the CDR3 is TGTGCCAGCAGTACCGGACAGGCGAGGGGCACAGATACGCAGTATTTT. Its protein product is CASSTGQARGTDTQYF.

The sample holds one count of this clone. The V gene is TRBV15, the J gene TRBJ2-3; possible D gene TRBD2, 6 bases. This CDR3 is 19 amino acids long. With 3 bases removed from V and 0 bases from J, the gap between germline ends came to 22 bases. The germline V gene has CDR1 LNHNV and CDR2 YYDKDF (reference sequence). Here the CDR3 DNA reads TGTGCCACCAGCAGTACTCTAGCGCGAGCTAGTAAAAGCACAGATACGCAGTATTTT. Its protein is CATSSTLARASKSTDTQYF.

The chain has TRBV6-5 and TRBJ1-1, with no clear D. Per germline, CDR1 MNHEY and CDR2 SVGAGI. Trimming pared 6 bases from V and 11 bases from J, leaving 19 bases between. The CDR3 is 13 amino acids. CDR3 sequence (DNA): TGTGCCAGCAGACTCGACATGACGCGTGTGGCTTTCTTT. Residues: CASRLDMTRVAFF.

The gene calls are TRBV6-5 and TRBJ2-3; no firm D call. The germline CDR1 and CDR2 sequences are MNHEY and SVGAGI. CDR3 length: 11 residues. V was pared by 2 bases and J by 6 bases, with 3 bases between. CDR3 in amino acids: CASSYADTQYF. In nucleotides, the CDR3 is TGTGCCAGCAGTTACGCGGATACGCAGTATTTT.

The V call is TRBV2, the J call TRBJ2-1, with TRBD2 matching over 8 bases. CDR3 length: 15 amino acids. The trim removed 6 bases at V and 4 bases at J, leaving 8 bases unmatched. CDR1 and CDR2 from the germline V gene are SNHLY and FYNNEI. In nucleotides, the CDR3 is TGTGCCAGCAGGGGGACTCGCGGGAGGTACAATGAGCAGTTCTTC. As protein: CASRGTRGRYNEQFF.

The CDR3 here is CAWTNRVGYEQYF. The CDR3 nucleotides read TGTGCCTGGACGAACAGGGTAGGGTACGAGCAGTACTTC. The genes are TRBV30 and TRBJ2-7; D may be TRBD1 (6 bases). The V end lost 4 bases, the J end lost 4 bases, and 14 bases lay between the germline ends. CDR1 is GTSNPN, CDR2 SVGIG, per germline (reference sequence). The CDR3 spans 13 residues.

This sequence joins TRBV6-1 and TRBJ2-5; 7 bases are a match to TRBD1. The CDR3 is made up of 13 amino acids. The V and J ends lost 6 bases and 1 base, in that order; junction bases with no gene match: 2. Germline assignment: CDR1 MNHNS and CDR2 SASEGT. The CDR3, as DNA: TGTGCCAGCAGAGGGGGCCTCCAAGAGACCCAGTACTTC. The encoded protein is CASRGGLQETQYF.

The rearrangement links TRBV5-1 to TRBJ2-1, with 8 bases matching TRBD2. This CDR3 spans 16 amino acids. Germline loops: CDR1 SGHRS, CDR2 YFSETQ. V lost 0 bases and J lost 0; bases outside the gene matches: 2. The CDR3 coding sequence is TGCGCCAGCAGCTTGGCCGCGGGAGGCTCCTACAATGAGCAGTTCTTC. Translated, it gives CASSLAAGGSYNEQFF.

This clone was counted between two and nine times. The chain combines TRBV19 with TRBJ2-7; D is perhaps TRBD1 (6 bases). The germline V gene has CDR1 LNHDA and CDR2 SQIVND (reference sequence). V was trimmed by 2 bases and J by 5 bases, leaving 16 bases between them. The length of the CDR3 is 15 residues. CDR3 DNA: TGTGCCAGTAGTATAACTCTAACAGGGCTTGACGAGCAGTACTTC. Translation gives CASSITLTGLDEQYF.

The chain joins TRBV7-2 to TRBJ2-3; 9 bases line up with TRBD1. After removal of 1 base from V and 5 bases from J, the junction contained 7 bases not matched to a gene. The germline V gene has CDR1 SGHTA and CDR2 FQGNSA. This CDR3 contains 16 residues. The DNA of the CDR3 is TGTGCCAGCAGCTTAGGAAAGGGGACAGGGAGAGATACGCAGTATTTT. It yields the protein CASSLGKGTGRDTQYF.

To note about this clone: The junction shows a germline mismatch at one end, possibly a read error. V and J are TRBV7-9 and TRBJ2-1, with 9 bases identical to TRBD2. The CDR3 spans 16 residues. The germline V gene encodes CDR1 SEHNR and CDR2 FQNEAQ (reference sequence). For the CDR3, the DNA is TGTTCCAGCAGCTTCAGCGGGAGGAGACCCTACAATGAGCAGTTCTTC. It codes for CSSSFSGRRPYNEQFF.

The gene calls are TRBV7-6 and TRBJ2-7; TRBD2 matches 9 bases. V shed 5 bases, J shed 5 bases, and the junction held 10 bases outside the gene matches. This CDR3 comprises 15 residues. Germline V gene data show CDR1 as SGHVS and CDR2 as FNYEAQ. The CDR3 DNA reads TGTGCCAGCAGCCTAGGGGGCGGGGGGGATAACGAGCAGTACTTC. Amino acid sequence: CASSLGGGGDNEQYF.

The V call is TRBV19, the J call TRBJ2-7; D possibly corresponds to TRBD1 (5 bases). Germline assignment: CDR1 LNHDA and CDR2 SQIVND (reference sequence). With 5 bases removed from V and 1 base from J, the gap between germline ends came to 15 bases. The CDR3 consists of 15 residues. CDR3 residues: CASSQGPRDSYEQYF. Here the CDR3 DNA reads TGTGCCAGTAGTCAGGGCCCTAGGGATTCCTACGAGCAGTACTTC.

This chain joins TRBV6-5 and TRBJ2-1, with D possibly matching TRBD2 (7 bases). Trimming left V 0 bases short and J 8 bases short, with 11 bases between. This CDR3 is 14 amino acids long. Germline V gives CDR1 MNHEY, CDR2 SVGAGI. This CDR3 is CASSYSGGLYEQFF. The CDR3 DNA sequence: TGTGCCAGCAGTTACTCCGGGGGGCTTTATGAGCAGTTCTTC.

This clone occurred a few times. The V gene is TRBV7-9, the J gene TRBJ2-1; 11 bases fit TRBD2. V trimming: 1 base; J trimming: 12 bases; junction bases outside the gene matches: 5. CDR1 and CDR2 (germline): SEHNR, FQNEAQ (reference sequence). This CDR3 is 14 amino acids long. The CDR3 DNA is TGTGCCAGCAGCTTAGAACTAGCGGGAGTTTTGCAGTTCTTC. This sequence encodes CASSLELAGVLQFF.

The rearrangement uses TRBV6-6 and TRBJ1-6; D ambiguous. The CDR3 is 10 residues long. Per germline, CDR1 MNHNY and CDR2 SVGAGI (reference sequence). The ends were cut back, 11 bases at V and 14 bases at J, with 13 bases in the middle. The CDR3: CAARDLALHF. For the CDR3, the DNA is TGTGCCGCGAGGGATTTGGCCCTCCACTTT.

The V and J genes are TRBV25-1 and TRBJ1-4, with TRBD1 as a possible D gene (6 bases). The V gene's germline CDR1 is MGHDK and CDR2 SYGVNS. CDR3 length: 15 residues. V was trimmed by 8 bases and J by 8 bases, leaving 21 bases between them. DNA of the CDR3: TGTGCCAGCGGTAATCCGGGACAAGGTACAGAAAAACTGTTTTTT. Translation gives CASGNPGQGTEKLFF.

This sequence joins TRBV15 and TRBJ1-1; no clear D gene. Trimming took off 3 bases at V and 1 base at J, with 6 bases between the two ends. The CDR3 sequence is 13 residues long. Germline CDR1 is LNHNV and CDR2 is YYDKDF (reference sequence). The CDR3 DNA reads TGTGCCACCAGCAGGGGCAGGAACACTGAAGCTTTCTTT. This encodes CATSRGRNTEAFF.

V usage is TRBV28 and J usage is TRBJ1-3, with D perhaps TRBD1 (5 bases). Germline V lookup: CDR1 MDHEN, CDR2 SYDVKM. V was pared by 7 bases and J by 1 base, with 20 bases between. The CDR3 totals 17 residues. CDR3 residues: CASNSGGLSGSGNTIYF. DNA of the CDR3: TGTGCCAGCAATTCCGGGGGTTTATCGGGATCTGGAAACACCATATATTTT.

CDR3 DNA sequence: TGTGCCAGCAGCTTCCTATCCGGGACAGGCCTTCTCAATGGCTACACCTTC. Translated: CASSFLSGTGLLNGYTF. This rearrangement joins TRBV5-6 to TRBJ1-2; 8 bases agree with TRBD1. V lost 2 bases, J lost 6 bases, and 15 bases stayed unmatched. This CDR3 is built from 17 residues. CDR1 and CDR2 (germline): SGHDT, YYEEEE.

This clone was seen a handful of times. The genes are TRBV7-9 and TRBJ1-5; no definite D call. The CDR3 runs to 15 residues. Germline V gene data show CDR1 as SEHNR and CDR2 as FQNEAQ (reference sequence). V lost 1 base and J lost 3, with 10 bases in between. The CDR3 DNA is TGTGCCAGCAGCTTAGACGGCGGAAACAATCAGCCCCAGCATTTT. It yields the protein CASSLDGGNNQPQHF.

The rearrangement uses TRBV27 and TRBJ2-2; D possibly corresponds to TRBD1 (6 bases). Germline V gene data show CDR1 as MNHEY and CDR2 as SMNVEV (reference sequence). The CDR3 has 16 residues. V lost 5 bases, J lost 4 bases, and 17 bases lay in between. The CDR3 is CASSPDQGTLTGELFF. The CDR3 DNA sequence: TGTGCCAGCAGTCCCGACCAGGGGACACTCACCGGGGAGCTGTTTTTT.